The TCR beta chain under discussion was sequenced for a study of T cell clonotyping in hematopoietic cell transplantation. Overall study results and limits: Without cell sorting, CD4 versus CD8 contributions remain unresolved. Recipient TCR diversity dropped after transplant; expanded clonotypes rose from day 30 to 180. At the given depth, recipient repertoires were over 95% de novo clonotypes.

CDR3 length: 15 amino acids. J gave up 1 base and V 4 bases, and 4 bases lay outside the gene matches. CDR1 is LGHNA, CDR2 YSLEER, per germline. This clone was seen once. Its antigen is not known. Clones were read by immunoSEQ multiplex PCR, and TCRdb kept only the in-frame ones, dropping some. The sample lists more than 65,000 clones, around 94% occurring once. The sequenced material came from peripheral blood mononuclear cells. The receptor's source is a man aged 50 to 60 in good health. Some clones in this sample may be carry-over from other donors' samples. J is TRBJ2-7 and V is TRBV4-3; TRBD1 aligns across 10 bases. This CDR3 is CASSLDRGRSYEQYF. The CDR3 DNA reads TGCGCCAGCAGCCTCGACAGGGGGCGATCCTACGAGCAGTACTTC.